This is a list of T cell receptor beta chains from one sample in a study of glioma-infiltrating T cells after dendritic cell vaccination. Generated by immunoSEQ multiplex PCR, the TCRdb table keeps only in-frame clones and is missing some. The profile shows about 90,000 clones, under 85% of them singletons. The sequencing here drew on blood, taken after dendritic cell vaccination. The receptor set was obtained from a human donor with glioblastoma. Each CDR3 is given with its conserved first and last residue.

V gene	CDR3 protein
TRBV13	CASSLSSPYRGKGQPQHF
TRBV5-1	CASSLGSGVYNEQFF
TRBV13	CASSKRTGVWTEAFF
TRBV6-1	CASVVGTGGFYGYTF
TRBV4-2	CASSHLAGGDNEQFF
TRBV5-5	CASSITYEQYF
TRBV5-4	CASKDSLNSPLHF
TRBV2	CASSDRRSNEKLFF
TRBV9	CASSVVGGSPMNTEAFF
TRBV19	CASSTQGSGELFF
TRBV7-9	CASRQGPGGYTF
TRBV6-5	CASSYSTENTEAFF
TRBV5-1	CASTPGTSSSGNTIYF